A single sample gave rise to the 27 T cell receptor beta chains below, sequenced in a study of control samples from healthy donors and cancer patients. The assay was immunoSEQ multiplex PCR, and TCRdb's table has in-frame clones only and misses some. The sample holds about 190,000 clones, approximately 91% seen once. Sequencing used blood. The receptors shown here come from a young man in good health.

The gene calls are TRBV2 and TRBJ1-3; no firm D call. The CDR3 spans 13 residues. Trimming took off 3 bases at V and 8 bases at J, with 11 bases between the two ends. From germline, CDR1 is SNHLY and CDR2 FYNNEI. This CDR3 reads CASSDRTGHTIYF. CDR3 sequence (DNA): TGTGCCAGCAGTGACAGGACCGGGCACACCATATATTTT.

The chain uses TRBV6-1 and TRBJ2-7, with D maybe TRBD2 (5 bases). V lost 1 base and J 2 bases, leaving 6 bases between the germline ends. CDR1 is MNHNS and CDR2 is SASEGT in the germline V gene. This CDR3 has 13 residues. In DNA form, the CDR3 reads TGTGCCAGCAGTGAAGTCGGGGCCTACGAGCAGTACTTC. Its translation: CASSEVGAYEQYF.

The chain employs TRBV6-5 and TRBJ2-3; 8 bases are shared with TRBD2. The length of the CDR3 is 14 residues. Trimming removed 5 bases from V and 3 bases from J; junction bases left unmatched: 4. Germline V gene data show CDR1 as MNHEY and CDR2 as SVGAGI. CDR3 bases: TGTGCCAGCAGTAGGGGACTAGAAACAGATACGCAGTATTTT. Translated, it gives CASSRGLETDTQYF.

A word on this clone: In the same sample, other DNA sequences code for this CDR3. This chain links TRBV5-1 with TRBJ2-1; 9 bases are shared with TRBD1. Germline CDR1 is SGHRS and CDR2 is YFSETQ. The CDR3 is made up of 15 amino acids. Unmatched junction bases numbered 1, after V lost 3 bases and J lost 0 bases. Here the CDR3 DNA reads TGCGCCAGCAGCTCGGGACAGGGCTCCTACAATGAGCAGTTCTTC. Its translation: CASSSGQGSYNEQFF.

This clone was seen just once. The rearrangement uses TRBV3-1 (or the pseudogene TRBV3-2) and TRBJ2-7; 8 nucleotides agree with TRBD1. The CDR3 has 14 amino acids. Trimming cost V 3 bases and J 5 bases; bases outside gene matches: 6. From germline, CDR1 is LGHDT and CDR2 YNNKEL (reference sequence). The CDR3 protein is CASSHTGGRNEQYF. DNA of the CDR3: TGTGCCAGCAGCCACACAGGGGGTAGGAACGAGCAGTACTTC.

CDR3 residues: CATTRGGILHEQFF. The CDR3 nucleotides are TGTGCCACCACGCGCGGGGGGATCCTACATGAGCAGTTCTTC. The rearrangement links TRBV6-5 to TRBJ2-1, with 8 bases lining up with TRBD2. This CDR3 spans 14 amino acids. Germline assignment: CDR1 MNHEY and CDR2 SVGAGI. Losses at the gene ends were 10 bases for V and 8 bases for J; bases not matched to a gene: 13.

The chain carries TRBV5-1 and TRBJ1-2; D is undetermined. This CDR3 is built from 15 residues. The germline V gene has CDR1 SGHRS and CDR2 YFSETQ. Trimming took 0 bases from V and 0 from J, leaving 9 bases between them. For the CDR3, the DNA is TGCGCCAGCAGCTTGGTGGTAGGCCCTAACTATGGCTACACCTTC. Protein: CASSLVVGPNYGYTF.

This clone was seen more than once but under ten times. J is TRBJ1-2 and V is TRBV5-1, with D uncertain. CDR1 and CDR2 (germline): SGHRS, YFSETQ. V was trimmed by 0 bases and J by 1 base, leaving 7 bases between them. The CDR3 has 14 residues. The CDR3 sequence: CASSLDGDNYGYTF. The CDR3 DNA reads TGCGCCAGCAGCTTGGACGGAGATAACTATGGCTACACCTTC.

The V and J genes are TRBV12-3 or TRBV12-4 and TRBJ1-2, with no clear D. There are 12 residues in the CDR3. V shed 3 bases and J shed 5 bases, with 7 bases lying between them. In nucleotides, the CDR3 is TGTGCCAGCAGTTTGAGTTTTTATGGCTACACCTTC. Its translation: CASSLSFYGYTF.

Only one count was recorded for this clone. CDR3 sequence: CASSLAGGWDEQYF. Written as DNA, the CDR3 is TGTGCCAGCAGCTTGGCAGGGGGCTGGGACGAGCAGTACTTC. This sequence joins TRBV7-6 and TRBJ2-7, with 8 positions matching TRBD1. V shed 3 bases, J shed 5 bases, and the junction held 6 bases outside the gene matches. Germline CDR1 is SGHVS and CDR2 is FNYEAQ. The CDR3 runs to 14 residues. Using reference TRBV7-6 and TRBJ2-7 for the parts outside the CDR3, the full variable domain is GAGVSQSPRYKVTKRGQDVALRCDPISGHVSLYWYRQALGQGPEFLTYFNYEAQQDKSGLPNDRFSAERPEGSISTLTIQRTEQRDSAMYRCASSLAGGWDEQYFGPGTRLTVT.

For the CDR3, the DNA is TGTGCCAGCAGCTTAGTGGCAGCGACTAGCGGGGGGCCGGCAGATACGCAGTATTTT. Encoded protein: CASSLVAATSGGPADTQYF. The rearrangement joins TRBV7-6 to TRBJ2-3, with 13 nucleotides matching TRBD2. This CDR3 region has 19 residues. CDR1 is SGHVS, CDR2 FNYEAQ, per germline. The V segment lost 1 base and the J segment 4 bases; nucleotides outside the gene matches: 11.

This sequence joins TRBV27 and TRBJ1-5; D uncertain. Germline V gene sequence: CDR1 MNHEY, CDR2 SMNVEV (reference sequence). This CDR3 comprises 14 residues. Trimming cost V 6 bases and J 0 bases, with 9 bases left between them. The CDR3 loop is CASRGGNSNQPQHF. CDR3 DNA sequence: TGTGCCAGCAGAGGAGGGAATAGCAATCAGCCCCAGCATTTT.

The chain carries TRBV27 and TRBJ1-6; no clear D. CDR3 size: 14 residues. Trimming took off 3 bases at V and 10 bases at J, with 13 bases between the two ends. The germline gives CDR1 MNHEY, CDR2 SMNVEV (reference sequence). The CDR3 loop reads CASSLTRKRSPLHF. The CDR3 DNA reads TGTGCCAGCAGTTTGACCCGAAAACGGTCACCCCTCCACTTT.

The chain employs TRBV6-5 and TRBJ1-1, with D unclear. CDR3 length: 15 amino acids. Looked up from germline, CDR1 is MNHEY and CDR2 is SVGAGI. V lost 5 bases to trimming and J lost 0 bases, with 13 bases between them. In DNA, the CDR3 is TGTGCCAGCAGTCCGCGTGTATCCATGAACACTGAAGCTTTCTTT. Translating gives CASSPRVSMNTEAFF.

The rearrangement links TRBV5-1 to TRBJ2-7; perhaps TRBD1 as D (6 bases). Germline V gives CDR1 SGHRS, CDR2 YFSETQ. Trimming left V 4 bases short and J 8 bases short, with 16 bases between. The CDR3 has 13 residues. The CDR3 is CASSDPDSEKQYF. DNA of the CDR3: TGCGCCAGCAGCGACCCGGACAGCGAGAAGCAGTACTTC.

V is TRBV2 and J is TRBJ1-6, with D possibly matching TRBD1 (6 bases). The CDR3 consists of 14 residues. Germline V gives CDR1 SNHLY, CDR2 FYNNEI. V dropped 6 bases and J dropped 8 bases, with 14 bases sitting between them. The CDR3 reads CASRARAGDSPLHF. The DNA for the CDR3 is TGTGCCAGCAGGGCCCGGGCAGGGGATTCACCCCTCCACTTT.

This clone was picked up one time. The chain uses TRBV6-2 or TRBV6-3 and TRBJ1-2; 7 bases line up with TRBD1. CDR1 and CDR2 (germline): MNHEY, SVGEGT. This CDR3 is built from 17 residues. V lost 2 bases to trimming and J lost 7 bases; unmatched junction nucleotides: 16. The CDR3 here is CASSYHTGQINPGGYTF. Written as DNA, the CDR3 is TGTGCCAGCAGTTACCACACGGGACAGATAAACCCTGGTGGCTACACCTTC.

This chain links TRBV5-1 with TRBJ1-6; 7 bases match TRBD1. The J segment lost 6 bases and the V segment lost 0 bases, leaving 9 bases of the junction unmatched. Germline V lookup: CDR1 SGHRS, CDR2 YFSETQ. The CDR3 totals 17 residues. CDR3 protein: CASSLEGARQRNSPLHF. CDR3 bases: TGCGCCAGCAGCTTGGAGGGGGCGCGGCAGCGTAATTCACCCCTCCACTTT. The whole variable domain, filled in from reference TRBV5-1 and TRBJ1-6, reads KAGVTQTPRYLIKTRGQQVTLSCSPISGHRSVSWYQQTPGQGLQFLFEYFSETQRNKGNFPGRFSGRQFSNSRSEMNVSTLELGDSALYLCASSLEGARQRNSPLHFGNGTRLTVT.

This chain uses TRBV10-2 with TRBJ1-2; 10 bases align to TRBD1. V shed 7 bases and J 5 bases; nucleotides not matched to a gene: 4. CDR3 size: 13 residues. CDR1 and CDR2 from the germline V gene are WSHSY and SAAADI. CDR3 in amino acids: CASTGTGDYGYTF. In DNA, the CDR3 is TGCGCCAGCACTGGGACAGGGGATTATGGCTACACCTTC.

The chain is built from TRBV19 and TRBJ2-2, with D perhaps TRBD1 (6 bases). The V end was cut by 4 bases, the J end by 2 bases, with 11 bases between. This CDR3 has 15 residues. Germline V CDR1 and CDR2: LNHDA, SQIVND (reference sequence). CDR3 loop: CASSSQGTNTGELFF. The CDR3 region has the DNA TGTGCCAGTAGTAGCCAGGGGACCAACACCGGGGAGCTGTTTTTT.

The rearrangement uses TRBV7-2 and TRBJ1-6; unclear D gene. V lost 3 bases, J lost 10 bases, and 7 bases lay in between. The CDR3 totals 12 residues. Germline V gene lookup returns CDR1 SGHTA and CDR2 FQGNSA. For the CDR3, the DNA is TGTGCCAGCAGCTTTCAATTGTCACCCCTCCACTTT. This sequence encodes CASSFQLSPLHF.

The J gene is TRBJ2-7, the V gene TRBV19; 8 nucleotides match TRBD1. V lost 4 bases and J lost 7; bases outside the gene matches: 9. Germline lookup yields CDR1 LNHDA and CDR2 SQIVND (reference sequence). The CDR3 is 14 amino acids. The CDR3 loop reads CASSTTDRAVEQYF. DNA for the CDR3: TGTGCCAGTAGTACAACGGACAGGGCAGTAGAGCAGTACTTC.

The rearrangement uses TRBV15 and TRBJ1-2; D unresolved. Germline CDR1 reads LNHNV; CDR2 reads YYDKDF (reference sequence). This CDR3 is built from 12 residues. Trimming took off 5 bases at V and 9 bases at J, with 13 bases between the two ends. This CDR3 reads CATSSVGPSYTF. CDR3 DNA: TGTGCCACCAGCTCCGTCGGACCCAGCTACACCTTC. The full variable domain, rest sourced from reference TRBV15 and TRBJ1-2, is DAMVIQNPRYQVTQFGKPVTLSCSQTLNHNVMYWYQQKSSQAPKLLFHYYDKDFNNEADTPDNFQSRRPNTSFCFLDIRSPGLGDTAMYLCATSSVGPSYTFGSGTRLTVV.

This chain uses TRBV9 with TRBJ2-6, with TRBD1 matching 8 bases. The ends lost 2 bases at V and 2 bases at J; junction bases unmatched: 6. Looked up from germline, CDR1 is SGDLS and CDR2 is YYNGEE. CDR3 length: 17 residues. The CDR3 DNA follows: TGTGCCAGCAGCGTTAGCGACAGGGGCGCTGGGGCCAACGTCCTGACTTTC. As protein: CASSVSDRGAGANVLTF. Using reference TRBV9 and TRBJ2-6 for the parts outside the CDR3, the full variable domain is DSGVTQTPKHLITATGQRVTLRCSPRSGDLSVYWYQQSLDQGLQFLIQYYNGEERAKGNILERFSAQQFPDLHSELNLSSLELGDSALYFCASSVSDRGAGANVLTFGAGSRLTVL.

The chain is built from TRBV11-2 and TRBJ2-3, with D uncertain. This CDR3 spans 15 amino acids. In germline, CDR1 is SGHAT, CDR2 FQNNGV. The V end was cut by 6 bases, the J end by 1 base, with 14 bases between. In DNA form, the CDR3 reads TGTGCCAGCAGGCGAAATACATGGGGCACAGATACGCAGTATTTT. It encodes CASRRNTWGTDTQYF.

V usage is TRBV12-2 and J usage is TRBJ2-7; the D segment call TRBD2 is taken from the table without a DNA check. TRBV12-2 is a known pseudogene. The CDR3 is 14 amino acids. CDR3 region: CASRLGQRRDEQYF. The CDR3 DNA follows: TGTGCAAGTCGCTTAGGTCAAAGGAGGGACGAGCAGTACTTC.

CDR3 sequence: CASSQATGDSYNEQFF. The CDR3 nucleotides are TGTGCCAGCAGCCAGGCCACAGGGGACTCCTACAATGAGCAGTTCTTC. The gene calls are TRBV4-2 and TRBJ2-1, with 7 nucleotides matching TRBD1. V lost 3 bases to trimming and J lost 0 bases; unmatched junction nucleotides: 5. The germline V gene has CDR1 LGHNA and CDR2 YNFKEQ. There are 16 residues in the CDR3.